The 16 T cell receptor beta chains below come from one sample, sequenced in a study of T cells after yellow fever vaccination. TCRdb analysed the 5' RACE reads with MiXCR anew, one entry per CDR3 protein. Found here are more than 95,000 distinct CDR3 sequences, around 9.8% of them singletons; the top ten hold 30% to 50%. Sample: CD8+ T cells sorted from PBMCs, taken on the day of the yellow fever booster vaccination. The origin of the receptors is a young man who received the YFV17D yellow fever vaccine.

The CDR3 protein is CASSSTGTPYEQYF. The CDR3 region has the DNA TGTGCCAGCAGCTCCACCGGGACACCCTACGAGCAGTACTTC. The chain couples TRBV7-9 to TRBJ2-7; a weak D match, TRBD1 (6 bases). Germline CDR1 and CDR2: SEHNR and FQNEAQ (reference sequence). The CDR3 is 14 amino acids. Trimming removed 4 bases at V and 2 bases at J, with 12 bases between.

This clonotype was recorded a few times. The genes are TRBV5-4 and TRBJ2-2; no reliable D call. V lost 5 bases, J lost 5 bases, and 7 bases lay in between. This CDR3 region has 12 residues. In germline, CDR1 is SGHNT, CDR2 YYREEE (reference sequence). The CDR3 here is CASRTPTGELFF. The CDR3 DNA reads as TGTGCCAGCAGGACCCCAACCGGGGAGCTGTTTTTT.

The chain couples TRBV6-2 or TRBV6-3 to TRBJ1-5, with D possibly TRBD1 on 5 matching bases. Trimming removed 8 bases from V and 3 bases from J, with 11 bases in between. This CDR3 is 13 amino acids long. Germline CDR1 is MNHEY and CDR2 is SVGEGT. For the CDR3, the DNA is TGTGCCAGCGGGGACGGTCTCAATCAGCCCCAGCATTTT. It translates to CASGDGLNQPQHF.

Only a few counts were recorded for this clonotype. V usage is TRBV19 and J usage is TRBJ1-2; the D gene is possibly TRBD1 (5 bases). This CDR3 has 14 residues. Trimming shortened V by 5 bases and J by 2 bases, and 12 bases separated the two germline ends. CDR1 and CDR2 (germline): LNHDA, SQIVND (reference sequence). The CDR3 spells CASSPSRGNYGYTF. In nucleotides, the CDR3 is TGTGCCAGTAGTCCCTCCCGGGGGAACTATGGCTACACCTTC.

In DNA form, the CDR3 reads TGTGCCAGCCGGAGGGCGGGAGGGAACGAGCAGTACTTC. This codes for CASRRAGGNEQYF. The V gene is TRBV19, the J gene TRBJ2-7; 9 bases match TRBD2. Trimming at V came to 9 bases and at J to 5 bases, leaving 8 bases not matched to a gene. CDR1 and CDR2 (germline): LNHDA, SQIVND (reference sequence). There are 13 residues in the CDR3.

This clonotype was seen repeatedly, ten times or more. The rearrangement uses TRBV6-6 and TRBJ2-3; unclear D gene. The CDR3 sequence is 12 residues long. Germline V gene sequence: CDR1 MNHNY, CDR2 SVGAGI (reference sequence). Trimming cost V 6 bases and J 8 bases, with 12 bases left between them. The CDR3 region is CASSPRVRTQYF. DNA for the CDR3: TGTGCCAGCAGCCCAAGAGTCCGTACGCAGTATTTT.

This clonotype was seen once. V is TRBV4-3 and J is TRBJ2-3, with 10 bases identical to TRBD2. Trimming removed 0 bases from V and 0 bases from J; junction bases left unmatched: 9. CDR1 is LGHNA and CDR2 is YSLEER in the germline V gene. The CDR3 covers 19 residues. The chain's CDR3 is CASSQDRVSGGSSTDTQYF. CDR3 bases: TGCGCCAGCAGCCAAGATAGGGTTAGCGGGGGGTCTAGCACAGATACGCAGTATTTT.

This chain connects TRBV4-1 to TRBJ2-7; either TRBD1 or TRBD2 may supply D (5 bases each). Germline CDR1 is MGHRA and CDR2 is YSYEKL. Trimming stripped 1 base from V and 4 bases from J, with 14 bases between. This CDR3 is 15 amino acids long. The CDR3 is CASSQAQEEGYEQYF. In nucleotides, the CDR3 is TGCGCCAGCAGCCAAGCACAGGAGGAAGGTTACGAGCAGTACTTC.

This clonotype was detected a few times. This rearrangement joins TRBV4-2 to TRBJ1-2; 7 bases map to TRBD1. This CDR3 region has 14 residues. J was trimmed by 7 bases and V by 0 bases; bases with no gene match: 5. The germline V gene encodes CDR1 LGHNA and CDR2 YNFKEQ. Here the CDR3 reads CASSQDFAGGGYTF. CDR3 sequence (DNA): TGTGCCAGCAGCCAAGATTTCGCAGGGGGTGGCTACACCTTC.

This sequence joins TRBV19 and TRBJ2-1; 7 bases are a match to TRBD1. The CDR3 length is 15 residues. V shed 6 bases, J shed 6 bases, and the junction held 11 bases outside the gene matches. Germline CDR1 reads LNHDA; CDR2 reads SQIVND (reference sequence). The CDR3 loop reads CASSTPWQGVNEQFF. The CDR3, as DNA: TGTGCCAGTAGCACCCCCTGGCAGGGGGTCAATGAGCAGTTCTTC.

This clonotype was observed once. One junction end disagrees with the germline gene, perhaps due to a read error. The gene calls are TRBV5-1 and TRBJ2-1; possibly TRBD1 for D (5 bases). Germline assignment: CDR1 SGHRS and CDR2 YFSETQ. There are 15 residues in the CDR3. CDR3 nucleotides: TGCGCCAGCTGCTTGGGGTGGGGCCCCTACAATGAGCAGTTCTTC. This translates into CASCLGWGPYNEQFF.

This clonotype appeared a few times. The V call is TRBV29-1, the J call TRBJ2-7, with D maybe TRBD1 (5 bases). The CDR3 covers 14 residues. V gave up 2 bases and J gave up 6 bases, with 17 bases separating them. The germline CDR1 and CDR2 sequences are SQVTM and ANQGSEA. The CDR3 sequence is CSVESGQPFSEQYF. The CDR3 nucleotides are TGCAGCGTTGAATCTGGACAACCTTTTAGCGAGCAGTACTTC.

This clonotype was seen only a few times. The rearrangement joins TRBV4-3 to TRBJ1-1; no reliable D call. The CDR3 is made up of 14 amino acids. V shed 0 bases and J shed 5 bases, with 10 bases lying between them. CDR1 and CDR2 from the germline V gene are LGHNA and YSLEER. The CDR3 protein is CASSQDLSGTEAFF. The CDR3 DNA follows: TGCGCCAGCAGCCAAGATCTATCGGGTACTGAAGCTTTCTTT.

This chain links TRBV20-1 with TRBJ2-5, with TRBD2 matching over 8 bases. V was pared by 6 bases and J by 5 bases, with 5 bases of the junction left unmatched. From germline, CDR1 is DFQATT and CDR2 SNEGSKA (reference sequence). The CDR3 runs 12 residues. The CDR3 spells CSAVSGVETQYF. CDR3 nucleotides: TGCAGTGCAGTTAGCGGGGTCGAGACCCAGTACTTC.

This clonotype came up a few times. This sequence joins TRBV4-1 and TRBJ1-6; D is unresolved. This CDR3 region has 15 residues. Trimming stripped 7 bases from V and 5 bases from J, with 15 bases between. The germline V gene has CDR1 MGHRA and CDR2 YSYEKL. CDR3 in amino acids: CASNRRDLDNSPLHF. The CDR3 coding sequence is TGCGCCAGCAATCGGCGGGATCTGGATAATTCACCCCTCCACTTT.

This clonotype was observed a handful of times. CDR3 residues: CASSPQPWTSGGQETQYF. As DNA, the CDR3 is TGTGCCAGCAGCCCACAACCCTGGACTAGCGGGGGCCAAGAGACCCAGTACTTC. The J gene is TRBJ2-5, the V gene TRBV7-9, with 13 bases fitting TRBD2. Losses at the gene ends were 5 bases for V and 1 base for J; bases not matched to a gene: 10. This CDR3 has 18 residues. Germline CDR1 and CDR2: SEHNR and FQNEAQ (reference sequence).